This is a list of T cell receptor beta chains from one sample in a study of HIV-infected patients and healthy controls. Each CDR3 protein gets one entry after TCRdb re-called the 5' RACE reads with MiXCR. This sample has almost 65,000 distinct CDR3 sequences, with about a fifth found just once. The sequencing sample was made of CD4+ T cells from blood. These receptors originate from a human donor in good health. CDR3s include the opening cysteine and the closing phenylalanine or tryptophan. Each record gives: D gene, CDR3 length, clone size, J gene, V gene, CDR3 DNA, CDR3 protein. D genes are given only for firm matches. Not all rows give a size; the values are once, few, many and, for expanded clones, a class.

D: TRBD1; length: 13; size: many; J: TRBJ2-7; V: TRBV29-1; DNA: TGCAGCGTTGAATGGACAGGGGGCCTAGAGCAGTACTTC; CDR3: CSVEWTGGLEQYF
D: TRBD1; length: 15; size: many; J: TRBJ2-5; V: TRBV10-3; DNA: TGTGCCATCAGTGACTGGCTGGGACAGCAAGAGACCCAGTACTTC; CDR3: CAISDWLGQQETQYF
D: TRBD1; length: 15; size: NA; J: TRBJ1-1; V: TRBV6-6; DNA: TGTGCCAGCAGTGGAATGGGGACAGGGGTAACTGAAGCTTTCTTT; CDR3: CASSGMGTGVTEAFF
D: NA; length: 13; size: NA; J: TRBJ2-5; V: TRBV24-1; DNA: TGTGCCACCAGTGATTCCGTCTTCGGGACCCAGTACTTC; CDR3: CATSDSVFGTQYF
D: TRBD1; length: 15; size: many; J: TRBJ2-7; V: TRBV11-3; DNA: TGTGCCAGCAGCTTAGATCGGACAGGGACCTACGAGCAGTACTTC; CDR3: CASSLDRTGTYEQYF
D: TRBD2; length: 15; size: NA; J: TRBJ2-3; V: TRBV5-5; DNA: TGTGCCAGCAGCTTGGAGGGACTAGGTAGCCATACGCAGTATTTT; CDR3: CASSLEGLGSHTQYF
D: TRBD2; length: 15; size: many; J: TRBJ2-7; V: TRBV20-1; DNA: TGCAGTGCTTCCTTACAATCAGCGGGAGCGGGCGAGCAGTACTTC; CDR3: CSASLQSAGAGEQYF
D: NA; length: 15; size: NA; J: TRBJ2-4; V: TRBV12-3/TRBV12-4; DNA: TGTGCCAGCAGTTTCGGGACACCTACCAAAAACATTCAGTACTTC; CDR3: CASSFGTPTKNIQYF
D: NA; length: 14; size: NA; J: TRBJ1-6; V: TRBV19; DNA: TGTGCCAGTACCAAAGGGCAGCTTAATTCACCCCTCCACTTT; CDR3: CASTKGQLNSPLHF
D: NA; length: 15; size: NA; J: TRBJ1-3; V: TRBV19; DNA: TGTGCCGTTTCGCGCCCAGTGGGATCTGGAAACACCATATATTTT; CDR3: CAVSRPVGSGNTIYF
D: NA; length: 13; size: many; J: TRBJ1-2; V: TRBV6-6; DNA: TGTGCCAGCAGTTTCGAGGCTAACTATGGCTACACCTTC; CDR3: CASSFEANYGYTF
D: TRBD1; length: 14; size: few; J: TRBJ2-5; V: TRBV4-1; DNA: TGCGCCAGCAGCCAAGGGGACAGTCAAGAGACCCAGTACTTC; CDR3: CASSQGDSQETQYF
D: TRBD1; length: 17; size: NA; J: TRBJ2-5; V: TRBV18; DNA: TGTGCCAGCTCACCGGCTGAGGGGGCCTATTTCCAAGAGACCCAGTACTTC; CDR3: CASSPAEGAYFQETQYF
D: TRBD2; length: 16; size: many; J: TRBJ2-5; V: TRBV12-3/TRBV12-4; DNA: TGTGCCAGCAGTTTTCGCCTAGCGGCTGATCAAGAGACCCAGTACTTC; CDR3: CASSFRLAADQETQYF
D: NA; length: 15; size: NA; J: TRBJ1-2; V: TRBV12-3/TRBV12-4; DNA: TGTGCCAGCAGTGTCTTGGGGGGAGGTAACTATGGCTACACCTTC; CDR3: CASSVLGGGNYGYTF
D: NA; length: 16; size: many; J: TRBJ2-4; V: TRBV11-2; DNA: TGTGCCAGCAGCTTTCCAGGTTTGGGGGCCAAAAACATTCAGTACTTC; CDR3: CASSFPGLGAKNIQYF
D: TRBD2; length: 14; size: NA; J: TRBJ2-5; V: TRBV12-3/TRBV12-4; DNA: TGTGCCAGCAGAATAGCGGGGGGCGGGGAGACCCAGTACTTC; CDR3: CASRIAGGGETQYF
D: NA; length: 14; size: few; J: TRBJ2-3; V: TRBV7-2; DNA: TGTGCCAGCAGCTCCAACCTTCCCCAAGATACGCAGTATTTT; CDR3: CASSSNLPQDTQYF
D: TRBD1; length: 16; size: many; J: TRBJ2-3; V: TRBV24-1; DNA: TGTGCCACCAGTGATTCTGACAGGGTTCAAGCGGATACGCAGTATTTT; CDR3: CATSDSDRVQADTQYF
D: NA; length: 15; size: NA; J: TRBJ2-5; V: TRBV5-1; DNA: TGCGCCAGCAGCTTGGCTGGGTTGGATGGAGAGACCCAGTACTTC; CDR3: CASSLAGLDGETQYF
D: NA; length: 17; size: few; J: TRBJ1-2; V: TRBV10-3; DNA: TGTGCCATCAGTGATAGGTCCGCCAACCCCCCGACCTATGGCTACACCTTC; CDR3: CAISDRSANPPTYGYTF
D: TRBD1; length: 13; size: many; J: TRBJ1-6; V: TRBV7-9; DNA: TGTGCCAGCTCCGGGACAGGGAATTCACCCCTCCACTTT; CDR3: CASSGTGNSPLHF
D: NA; length: 15; size: few; J: TRBJ1-3; V: TRBV19; DNA: TGTGCCAGTAGTATTACCTTCAACCGGGGAAACACCATATATTTT; CDR3: CASSITFNRGNTIYF
D: NA; length: 14; size: many; J: TRBJ1-2; V: TRBV2; DNA: TGTGCCAGCAGTGAAGGGACAGTGATCTATGGCTACACCTTC; CDR3: CASSEGTVIYGYTF
D: TRBD2; length: 16; size: NA; J: TRBJ2-3; V: TRBV3-1; DNA: TGTGCCAGCAGCCACAGACTAGCGGGGGGGCGAGATACGCAGTATTTT; CDR3: CASSHRLAGGRDTQYF
D: TRBD1; length: 14; size: few; J: TRBJ1-1; V: TRBV10-3; DNA: TGTGCCATCAGTGCAGACAGGGGGTCCACTGAAGCTTTCTTT; CDR3: CAISADRGSTEAFF
D: NA; length: 19; size: many; J: TRBJ2-4; V: TRBV7-3; DNA: TGTGCCAGCAGCTTAACGTTGGGAGGACAGGCACGAGCCAAAAACATTCAGTACTTC; CDR3: CASSLTLGGQARAKNIQYF
D: TRBD1; length: 16; size: NA; J: TRBJ1-6; V: TRBV19; DNA: TGTGCCAGTAGTCTACAGGGGAGCTCCTATAATTCACCCCTCCACTTT; CDR3: CASSLQGSSYNSPLHF
D: NA; length: 15; size: few; J: TRBJ1-5; V: TRBV20-1; DNA: TGCAGTGCTTCAACTACATACGGGGGATTCCAGCCCCAGCATTTT; CDR3: CSASTTYGGFQPQHF
D: TRBD1; length: 11; size: many; J: TRBJ1-1; V: TRBV20-1; DNA: TGCAGTGCTAGAGATGGACAGGGGGCTTTCTTT; CDR3: CSARDGQGAFF
D: NA; length: 12; size: few; J: TRBJ1-1; V: TRBV6-5; DNA: TGTGCCAGCAGTTACGGCAAGAGCGAAGCTTTCTTT; CDR3: CASSYGKSEAFF
D: NA; length: 13; size: many; J: TRBJ1-1; V: TRBV6-2/TRBV6-3; DNA: TGTGCCAGCAGCCCGACAGGGAACACTGAAGCTTTCTTT; CDR3: CASSPTGNTEAFF
D: NA; length: 14; size: NA; J: TRBJ1-5; V: TRBV20-1; DNA: TGCAGTGCGGCGACAGAGCTTTACAATCAGCCCCAGCATTTT; CDR3: CSAATELYNQPQHF
D: TRBD1; length: 13; size: NA; J: TRBJ1-4; V: TRBV10-2; DNA: TGCGCCAGTAAACAGGGGGCTAATGAAAAACTGTTTTTT; CDR3: CASKQGANEKLFF
D: TRBD2; length: 16; size: NA; J: TRBJ2-3; V: TRBV20-1; DNA: TGCAGTGCGGGGACTAGCGGGAGAGACGGGGCAGATACGCAGTATTTT; CDR3: CSAGTSGRDGADTQYF
D: NA; length: 15; size: NA; J: TRBJ2-2; V: TRBV20-1; DNA: TGCAGTGCGAGAAATTCCGGGGCGAACACCGGGGAGCTGTTTTTT; CDR3: CSARNSGANTGELFF
D: NA; length: 13; size: NA; J: TRBJ2-7; V: TRBV4-1; DNA: TGCGCCAGCAGCCAGGTTTCAGGGGTCGAGCAGTACTTC; CDR3: CASSQVSGVEQYF
D: TRBD2; length: 15; size: few; J: TRBJ2-1; V: TRBV7-3; DNA: TGTGCCAGCAGCCTCGGACTAGCGGATTACAATGAGCAGTTCTTC; CDR3: CASSLGLADYNEQFF
D: NA; length: 16; size: many; J: TRBJ1-4; V: TRBV2; DNA: TGTGCCAGCAGTGAAGCGCCCGGAGGTTCTAATGAAAAACTGTTTTTT; CDR3: CASSEAPGGSNEKLFF
D: NA; length: 14; size: many; J: TRBJ1-1; V: TRBV20-1; DNA: TGCAGTGCTAGAGATCGAGTGACTTACACTGAAGCTTTCTTT; CDR3: CSARDRVTYTEAFF
D: NA; length: 15; size: many; J: TRBJ1-4; V: TRBV6-4; DNA: TGTGCCAGCAGTGACCCACACGCCGGGTCCGAAAAACTGTTTTTT; CDR3: CASSDPHAGSEKLFF
D: TRBD2; length: 16; size: few; J: TRBJ2-1; V: TRBV20-1; DNA: TGCAGTGCTAGAGGAGCGGGAGGAGAGTCCTACAATGAGCAGTTCTTC; CDR3: CSARGAGGESYNEQFF
D: NA; length: 13; size: NA; J: TRBJ2-5; V: TRBV2; DNA: TGTGCCAGCACCCGACACAACCAAGAGACCCAGTACTTC; CDR3: CASTRHNQETQYF
D: NA; length: 14; size: NA; J: TRBJ1-1; V: TRBV3-1; DNA: TGTGCCAGCACCCCAATAGGACCCAACACTGAAGCTTTCTTT; CDR3: CASTPIGPNTEAFF
D: NA; length: 13; size: NA; J: TRBJ1-2; V: TRBV3-1; DNA: TGTGCCAGCAGCCATGAGACAGGAGATGGCTACACCTTC; CDR3: CASSHETGDGYTF
D: NA; length: 11; size: few; J: TRBJ1-2; V: TRBV29-1; DNA: TGCAGCGCCATGGGGGGCGAGGGCTACACCTTC; CDR3: CSAMGGEGYTF
D: NA; length: 13; size: many; J: TRBJ1-2; V: TRBV3-1; DNA: TGTGCCAGCAGCCAAGATAAGGCCTATGGCTACACCTTC; CDR3: CASSQDKAYGYTF
D: TRBD1; length: 14; size: many; J: TRBJ1-2; V: TRBV10-3; DNA: TGTGCCATCAAACCGGGACAGGCTAACTATGGCTACACCTTC; CDR3: CAIKPGQANYGYTF
D: NA; length: 15; size: many; J: TRBJ2-7; V: TRBV6-5; DNA: TGTGCCAGCAGTTACTCGATGACGGGAGCGGCCGAGCAGTACTTC; CDR3: CASSYSMTGAAEQYF
D: NA; length: 15; size: NA; J: TRBJ1-5; V: TRBV2; DNA: TGTGCCAGCAGTTCACAGGGTTTTGGCAATCAGCCCCAGCATTTT; CDR3: CASSSQGFGNQPQHF
D: TRBD1; length: 15; size: many; J: TRBJ1-5; V: TRBV20-1; DNA: TGCAGTGCTAGAGAAGGAGGGGGCGGGAGTCAGCCCCAGCATTTT; CDR3: CSAREGGGGSQPQHF
D: NA; length: 17; size: few; J: TRBJ2-6; V: TRBV20-1; DNA: TGCAGCCCTTTAGCTGGGGGGTATCTAGCCGGGGCCAACGTCCTGACTTTC; CDR3: CSPLAGGYLAGANVLTF
D: NA; length: 15; size: many; J: TRBJ1-1; V: TRBV7-8; DNA: TGTGCCAGCAGCGGGACCGGGAACACGAACACTGAAGCTTTCTTT; CDR3: CASSGTGNTNTEAFF
D: NA; length: 12; size: many; J: TRBJ1-2; V: TRBV5-1; DNA: TGCGCCAGCAGCTGGGGACACTATGGCTACACCTTC; CDR3: CASSWGHYGYTF
D: NA; length: 15; size: NA; J: TRBJ2-6; V: TRBV6-5; DNA: TGTGCCAGCAGGCGCGAGAGTTCTGGGGCCAACGTCCTGACTTTC; CDR3: CASRRESSGANVLTF
D: TRBD1; length: 15; size: NA; J: TRBJ2-2; V: TRBV5-5; DNA: TGTGCCAGCAGTCAACAGGGGGCTTACACCGGGGAGCTGTTTTTT; CDR3: CASSQQGAYTGELFF